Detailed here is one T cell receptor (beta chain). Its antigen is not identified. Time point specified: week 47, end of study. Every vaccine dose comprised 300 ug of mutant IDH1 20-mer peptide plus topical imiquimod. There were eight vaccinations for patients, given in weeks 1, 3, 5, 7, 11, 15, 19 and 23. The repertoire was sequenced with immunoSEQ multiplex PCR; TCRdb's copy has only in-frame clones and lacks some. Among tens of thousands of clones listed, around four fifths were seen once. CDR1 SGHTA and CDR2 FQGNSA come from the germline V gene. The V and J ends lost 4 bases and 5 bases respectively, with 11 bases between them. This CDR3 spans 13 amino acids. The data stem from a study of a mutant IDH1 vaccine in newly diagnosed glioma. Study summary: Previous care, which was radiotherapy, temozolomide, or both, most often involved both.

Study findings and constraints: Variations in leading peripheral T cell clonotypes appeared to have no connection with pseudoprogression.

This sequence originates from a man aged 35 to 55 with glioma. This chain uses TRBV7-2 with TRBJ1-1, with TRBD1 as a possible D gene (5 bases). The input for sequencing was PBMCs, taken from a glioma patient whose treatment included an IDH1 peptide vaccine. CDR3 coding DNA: TGTGCCAGCAGCTCAGGAACAGGAACTGAAGCTTTCTTT. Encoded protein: CASSSGTGTEAFF.